A selection of T cell receptor beta chains follows, all from one sample in a study of T-cell memory formation after mild COVID-19. From the 5' RACE reads, TCRdb called clonotypes with MiXCR, one entry per CDR3 protein. The sample lists about 560,000 distinct CDR3 sequences, less than 25% occurring once. The sequenced sample consisted of PBMCs or a T cell subset sorted from them (not recorded which). The receptors come from an adult woman who had mild COVID-19 (a few samples of this study predate the infection). Cell type and time point are not known. The conserved cysteine and the conserved F or W are not part of the CDR3 here. Not every row has a clone size; where given, it reads once, few, many or a size class.

V gene: TRBV4-2
J gene: TRBJ2-2
clone size: -
CDR3 length: 17
CDR3 protein: ASSPTFPPGGRMLGELF

V gene: TRBV7-6
J gene: TRBJ2-1
clone size: once
CDR3 length: 17
CDR3 protein: ASSRLGLAGAYFYNEQF

V gene: TRBV5-1
J gene: TRBJ2-2
clone size: -
CDR3 length: 15
CDR3 protein: ASSLGTSGEYTGELF

V gene: TRBV6-5
J gene: TRBJ2-5
clone size: few
CDR3 length: 12
CDR3 protein: ASSKPGGQETQY

V gene: TRBV5-5
J gene: TRBJ1-1
clone size: -
CDR3 length: 12
CDR3 protein: ASSPALVSGEAF

V gene: TRBV7-2
J gene: TRBJ1-5
clone size: few
CDR3 length: 11
CDR3 protein: ASSLVSHQPQH

V gene: TRBV23-1
J gene: TRBJ2-1
clone size: few
CDR3 length: 16
CDR3 protein: ASSQSPPSGTGVNEQF

V gene: TRBV4-2
J gene: TRBJ2-5
clone size: few
CDR3 length: 12
CDR3 protein: ASSQDVGGQTQY

V gene: TRBV20-1
J gene: TRBJ2-1
clone size: few
CDR3 length: 10
CDR3 protein: SAVQGSHEQF

V gene: TRBV5-1
J gene: TRBJ2-1
clone size: -
CDR3 length: 14
CDR3 protein: ASSEGLAGGLNEQF

V gene: TRBV6-5
J gene: TRBJ1-1
clone size: few
CDR3 length: 12
CDR3 protein: ASTRVRGSTEAF

V gene: TRBV9
J gene: TRBJ1-6
clone size: many
CDR3 length: 13
CDR3 protein: ASSPRQGPDSPLH

V gene: TRBV7-8
J gene: TRBJ2-1
clone size: -
CDR3 length: 15
CDR3 protein: ASSARAPLRLYNEQF

V gene: TRBV6-5
J gene: TRBJ2-7
clone size: -
CDR3 length: 13
CDR3 protein: ASIEIRGGAYEQY

V gene: TRBV12-3/TRBV12-4
J gene: TRBJ2-7
clone size: few
CDR3 length: 10
CDR3 protein: ASSLGQVEQY

V gene: TRBV12-3/TRBV12-4
J gene: TRBJ1-5
clone size: few
CDR3 length: 15
CDR3 protein: ASSLGNRGRSNQPQH

V gene: TRBV12-5
J gene: TRBJ1-1
clone size: -
CDR3 length: 17
CDR3 protein: ASGLVQGQGIPSYTEAF

V gene: TRBV7-9
J gene: TRBJ2-7
clone size: -
CDR3 length: 14
CDR3 protein: ASSLEVSPGRYEQY

V gene: TRBV7-2
J gene: TRBJ1-4
clone size: -
CDR3 length: 13
CDR3 protein: ASSSAQGESEKLF

V gene: TRBV6-1
J gene: TRBJ2-7
clone size: -
CDR3 length: 12
CDR3 protein: ASWNRVRSYEQY

V gene: TRBV20-1
J gene: TRBJ1-5
clone size: few
CDR3 length: 14
CDR3 protein: SASRSDRRGDQPQH

V gene: TRBV30
J gene: TRBJ1-5
clone size: few
CDR3 length: 12
CDR3 protein: AWSVQNSNQPQH

V gene: TRBV20-1
J gene: TRBJ2-3
clone size: -
CDR3 length: 14
CDR3 protein: SASSGNWVTGDTQY

V gene: TRBV29-1
J gene: TRBJ2-7
clone size: -
CDR3 length: 10
CDR3 protein: SAQGDAYEQY

V gene: TRBV5-6
J gene: TRBJ2-7
clone size: -
CDR3 length: 12
CDR3 protein: ASSFGRSSIEQY

V gene: TRBV20-1
J gene: TRBJ2-5
clone size: -
CDR3 length: 11
CDR3 protein: STTPGAQETQY

V gene: TRBV7-2
J gene: TRBJ2-5
clone size: few
CDR3 length: 12
CDR3 protein: ASSLALVVETQY

V gene: TRBV29-1
J gene: TRBJ2-1
clone size: few
CDR3 length: 10
CDR3 protein: SGGDSINEQF

V gene: TRBV20-1
J gene: TRBJ1-6
clone size: -
CDR3 length: 14
CDR3 protein: SARDPVFGYNSPLH

V gene: TRBV7-9
J gene: TRBJ2-6
clone size: -
CDR3 length: 16
CDR3 protein: ASSFIPGQLSGANVLT

V gene: TRBV6-2/TRBV6-3
J gene: TRBJ2-7
clone size: -
CDR3 length: 13
CDR3 protein: ASSYRGAGAYEQY

V gene: TRBV24-1
J gene: TRBJ1-4
clone size: -
CDR3 length: 12
CDR3 protein: ATRNDRGCEKLF

V gene: TRBV25-1
J gene: TRBJ2-7
clone size: few
CDR3 length: 11
CDR3 protein: ASSESPGLGQY

V gene: TRBV7-2
J gene: TRBJ2-1
clone size: few
CDR3 length: 16
CDR3 protein: ASSARLAGGPPGNEQF

V gene: TRBV7-9
J gene: TRBJ2-7
clone size: few
CDR3 length: 14
CDR3 protein: ASSPPVLGSPYEQY

V gene: TRBV7-9
J gene: TRBJ2-4
clone size: -
CDR3 length: 13
CDR3 protein: ASSLVLAGVNIQY

V gene: TRBV4-3
J gene: TRBJ2-7
clone size: -
CDR3 length: 12
CDR3 protein: ASSQRAGGDEQY

V gene: TRBV15
J gene: TRBJ1-2
clone size: few
CDR3 length: 13
CDR3 protein: ATSRENEPNYGYT

V gene: TRBV9
J gene: TRBJ2-3
clone size: -
CDR3 length: 15
CDR3 protein: ASSVVGTYTTTDTQY

V gene: TRBV4-3
J gene: TRBJ1-1
clone size: -
CDR3 length: 15
CDR3 protein: ASSSDYRTGDGTEAF

V gene: TRBV27
J gene: TRBJ1-2
clone size: -
CDR3 length: 12
CDR3 protein: ASSFGGENYGYT

V gene: TRBV6-5
J gene: TRBJ2-7
clone size: -
CDR3 length: 13
CDR3 protein: ASSYSGSAVYEQY

V gene: TRBV7-9
J gene: TRBJ1-1
clone size: -
CDR3 length: 12
CDR3 protein: ASSFQTSNTEAF

V gene: TRBV24-1
J gene: TRBJ1-5
clone size: few
CDR3 length: 10
CDR3 protein: ATSGAGQPQH

V gene: TRBV12-3/TRBV12-4
J gene: TRBJ2-3
clone size: -
CDR3 length: 11
CDR3 protein: ASSRTSADTQY

V gene: TRBV6-4
J gene: TRBJ1-2
clone size: -
CDR3 length: 10
CDR3 protein: ASSEQGTKRT

V gene: TRBV20-1
J gene: TRBJ2-3
clone size: -
CDR3 length: 15
CDR3 protein: SARDRSASGPPDTQY

V gene: TRBV7-9
J gene: TRBJ2-1
clone size: many
CDR3 length: 10
CDR3 protein: ASSLAPQVRF

V gene: TRBV20-1
J gene: TRBJ2-3
clone size: -
CDR3 length: 13
CDR3 protein: SAEDSDSSTDTQY

V gene: TRBV18
J gene: TRBJ2-7
clone size: once
CDR3 length: 11
CDR3 protein: ASSSPDRYEQY

V gene: TRBV4-2
J gene: TRBJ1-1
clone size: -
CDR3 length: 18
CDR3 protein: ASSQDRGGQADLMNTEAF

V gene: TRBV4-1
J gene: TRBJ2-7
clone size: -
CDR3 length: 14
CDR3 protein: ASSARPARATYEQY

V gene: TRBV28
J gene: TRBJ2-2
clone size: -
CDR3 length: 13
CDR3 protein: ASSLPGVVTGELF

V gene: TRBV5-1
J gene: TRBJ2-4
clone size: -
CDR3 length: 17
CDR3 protein: ASSSGQVGGVKAKNIQY

V gene: TRBV7-9
J gene: TRBJ2-2
clone size: -
CDR3 length: 12
CDR3 protein: ASSSTPGDGELF